These 28 T cell receptor beta chains share one sample of origin, sequenced in a study of cytomegalovirus exposure and HLA in healthy donors. The PCR was carried out with 60 Vbeta primers and 13 Jbeta primers. Clones were sequenced by immunoSEQ multiplex PCR, and TCRdb holds only the in-frame ones, with some missing. The repertoire has approximately 130,000 clones, approximately 60% of them found once; the top ten carry 2.4%. Sequenced material: PBMCs. The receptors were gathered from a woman aged 40 to 50 in good health and CMV-seronegative.

The chain uses TRBV6-1 and TRBJ2-1; a weak D match, TRBD1 (5 bases). There are 13 residues in the CDR3. The germline V and J ends were trimmed by 7 bases and 10 bases, with 17 bases remaining between them. The germline CDR1 and CDR2 sequences are MNHNS and SASEGT. CDR3 in amino acids: CASTQRGNREQFF. The DNA of the CDR3 is TGTGCCAGCACCCAAAGGGGTAACAGAGAGCAGTTCTTC.

This chain joins TRBV7-2 and TRBJ1-2; possibly TRBD1 for D (5 bases). The germline V gene has CDR1 SGHTA and CDR2 FQGNSA. V gave up 2 bases and J gave up 9 bases, with 10 bases separating them. This CDR3 has 12 amino acids. The CDR3 DNA sequence: TGTGCCAGCAGCTTAATAGGGGATCGCTACACCTTC. As protein: CASSLIGDRYTF.

This clone was counted once. The genes are TRBV19 and TRBJ1-1, with 7 bases aligning to TRBD1. After removal of 3 bases from V and 0 bases from J, the junction contained 4 bases not matched to a gene. The CDR3 spans 15 residues. From germline, CDR1 is LNHDA and CDR2 SQIVND (reference sequence). The CDR3 nucleotides read TGTGCCAGTAGTATCACGACAGGGCTGAACACTGAAGCTTTCTTT. Its translation: CASSITTGLNTEAFF.

The rearrangement links TRBV9 to TRBJ2-7; D perhaps matches TRBD1 (6 bases). The CDR3 runs to 13 residues. V lost 4 bases, J lost 0 bases, and 8 bases lay in between. CDR1 and CDR2 (germline): SGDLS, YYNGEE. DNA of the CDR3: TGTGCCAGCAGCCGGGACATCTCCTACGAGCAGTACTTC. Residues: CASSRDISYEQYF.

This clone came up a few times. The chain recombines TRBV2 with TRBJ1-5; D not resolved. V lost 9 bases and J 3 bases, leaving 12 bases between the germline ends. Germline assignment: CDR1 SNHLY and CDR2 FYNNEI. CDR3 length: 13 residues. CDR3 coding DNA: TGTGCCAGTGGAGGGTGGAACAATCAGCCCCAGCATTTT. Its translation: CASGGWNNQPQHF.

On this clone: Other DNA variants within this sample encode the same CDR3. V is TRBV7-9 and J is TRBJ1-4, with 10 bases lining up with TRBD1. CDR1 is SEHNR, CDR2 FQNEAQ, per germline (reference sequence). Trimming cost V 4 bases and J 5 bases; bases outside gene matches: 1. The CDR3 is 14 amino acids. The CDR3, as DNA: TGTGCCAGCAGCTCGGACAGGGGGAATGAAAAACTGTTTTTT. It yields the protein CASSSDRGNEKLFF.

The gene calls are TRBV13 and TRBJ1-1, with D perhaps TRBD1 (6 bases). The CDR3 is 14 amino acids. With 5 bases removed from V and 0 bases from J, the gap between germline ends came to 10 bases. Germline-derived CDR1 and CDR2 are PRHDT and FYEKMQ (reference sequence). The CDR3, as DNA: TGTGCCAGCAGCGACGGGACACTGAACACTGAAGCTTTCTTT. Residues: CASSDGTLNTEAFF.

This clone was seen a handful of times. The chain couples TRBV4-3 to TRBJ1-1, with D possibly being TRBD1 (5 bases). The germline V and J ends were trimmed by 4 bases and 1 base, with 16 bases remaining between them. Germline V gene sequence: CDR1 LGHNA, CDR2 YSLEER. The CDR3 contains 16 residues. The CDR3 coding sequence is TGCGCCAGCAGCCTTAGACCCGGGGGGACGAACACTGAAGCTTTCTTT. The encoded protein is CASSLRPGGTNTEAFF.

The chain links TRBV5-6 to TRBJ1-2, with a possible D match to TRBD1 (5 bases). There are 13 residues in the CDR3. Germline CDR1 is SGHDT and CDR2 is YYEEEE. Between the trimmed V and J ends, which lost 3 bases and 14 bases, there was a span of 20 bases. CDR3 sequence reads: CASSWGMEGARTF. As DNA, the CDR3 is TGTGCCAGCAGCTGGGGGATGGAGGGAGCAAGAACCTTC.

The table lists this clone with a few counts. J is TRBJ1-1 and V is TRBV2, with D possibly matching TRBD1 (6 bases). V was trimmed by 8 bases and J by 5 bases, leaving 18 bases between them. The V gene's germline CDR1 is SNHLY and CDR2 FYNNEI. This CDR3 spans 14 amino acids. As DNA, the CDR3 is TGTGCCAGCGGGGCCAGGGGAGCTCGGACTGAAGCTTTCTTT. This codes for CASGARGARTEAFF.

The CDR3 loop is CASSPLSVVASSYNSPLHF. The CDR3 DNA reads as TGTGCCAGCAGTCCCCTTAGCGTGGTGGCCTCCTCCTATAATTCACCCCTCCACTTT. The rearrangement joins TRBV27 to TRBJ1-6; D gene unclear. Trimming shortened V by 5 bases and J by 0 bases, and 20 bases separated the two germline ends. Germline CDR1 MNHEY, CDR2 SMNVEV (reference sequence). This CDR3 is 19 amino acids long.

This clone occurred a few times. This rearrangement joins TRBV29-1 to TRBJ1-1; D is perhaps TRBD1 (5 bases). Germline CDR1 SQVTM, CDR2 ANQGSEA. The CDR3 sequence is 15 residues long. V shed 0 bases and J shed 3 bases, with 14 bases lying between them. The DNA of the CDR3 is TGCAGCGTTGAAGACTCACAGCAGGGCTACACTGAAGCTTTCTTT. This translates into CSVEDSQQGYTEAFF.

The genes are TRBV28 and TRBJ1-4; possible D gene TRBD1, 6 bases. Germline lookup yields CDR1 MDHEN and CDR2 SYDVKM. The V gene lost 2 bases and the J gene lost 9 bases, with 13 bases spanning the gap. The CDR3 length is 14 residues. The CDR3 here is CASSLPGQTKKLFF. CDR3 DNA sequence: TGTGCCAGCAGTTTACCGGGACAAACAAAAAAACTGTTTTTT.

The chain employs TRBV25-1 and TRBJ1-2; tentatively, D is TRBD1 (6 bases). Germline V CDR1 and CDR2: MGHDK, SYGVNS. V dropped 1 base and J dropped 4 bases, with 13 bases sitting between them. The length of the CDR3 is 15 residues. CDR3: CASSESQGRAYGYTF. The CDR3, as DNA: TGTGCCAGCAGTGAATCCCAGGGGAGGGCCTATGGCTACACCTTC.

This clone has only one observation. The CDR3 DNA is TGTGCCAGCAACCAAGCCCGCACAGATACGCAGTATTTT. Protein: CASNQARTDTQYF. The chain combines TRBV7-9 with TRBJ2-3; D remains ambiguous. V was pared by 7 bases and J by 1 base, with 9 bases between. Germline V CDR1 and CDR2: SEHNR, FQNEAQ (reference sequence). This CDR3 region has 13 residues.

The CDR3, as DNA: TGTGCCAGCAGTTACGCCGGAGGGACCCAGTACTTC. It translates to CASSYAGGTQYF. J is TRBJ2-5 and V is TRBV6-5; a possible D gene is TRBD2 (5 bases). Germline V gene lookup returns CDR1 MNHEY and CDR2 SVGAGI. The CDR3 totals 12 residues. V dropped 2 bases and J dropped 7 bases, with 8 bases sitting between them.

CDR3 sequence: CASSLDIQTNEKLFF. For the CDR3, the DNA is TGTGCCAGCAGCTTAGATATACAAACTAATGAAAAACTGTTTTTT. This chain links TRBV7-2 with TRBJ1-4; no reliable D call. V lost 1 base, J lost 1 base, and 7 bases lay in between. CDR1 SGHTA and CDR2 FQGNSA come from the germline V gene. The CDR3 runs to 15 residues.

V is TRBV6-6 and J is TRBJ1-1; tentative D call: TRBD1 (5 bases). Germline lookup yields CDR1 MNHNY and CDR2 SVGAGI (reference sequence). Trimming pared 0 bases from V and 3 bases from J, leaving 8 bases between. The CDR3 totals 14 residues. The CDR3 DNA reads TGTGCCAGCAGTTACTCAGGCAGGGACACTGAAGCTTTCTTT. It translates to CASSYSGRDTEAFF.

The chain uses TRBV4-1 and TRBJ1-2; TRBD1 is a possible D gene (6 bases). The CDR3 runs to 17 residues. Germline V gene data show CDR1 as MGHRA and CDR2 as YSYEKL. V was shortened by 5 bases and J by 4 bases, with 23 bases between the two germline ends. CDR3 DNA sequence: TGCGCCAGCAGCGCCGGATGGGGAGGGGGGCAACGCTATGGCTACACCTTC. This translates into CASSAGWGGGQRYGYTF.

This clone was recorded once. V usage is TRBV25-1 and J usage is TRBJ1-2, with 8 bases identical to TRBD1. The CDR3 sequence is 14 residues long. Germline lookup yields CDR1 MGHDK and CDR2 SYGVNS. Germline trimming cut 4 bases from V and 2 bases from J; bases unmatched to any gene: 3. CDR3 amino acids: CASSVDRGNYGYTF. The DNA for the CDR3 is TGTGCCAGCAGTGTCGACAGGGGAAACTATGGCTACACCTTC.

This clone was detected a few times. The V gene is TRBV4-1, the J gene TRBJ1-1; D gene ambiguous. The CDR3 totals 16 residues. CDR1 is MGHRA and CDR2 is YSYEKL in the germline V gene. The V end was cut by 2 bases, the J end by 1 base, with 14 bases between. The CDR3, as DNA: TGCGCCAGCAGCCAACCACCTTCGACTGGGAACACTGAAGCTTTCTTT. This codes for CASSQPPSTGNTEAFF.

The genes are TRBV5-1 and TRBJ2-1, with TRBD2 matching 8 bases. Germline V CDR1 and CDR2: SGHRS, YFSETQ. V gave up 0 bases and J gave up 10 bases; unmatched junction bases: 6. CDR3 length equals 14 residues. The CDR3 sequence: CASSLDPGGQEQFF. As DNA, the CDR3 is TGCGCCAGCAGCTTGGATCCGGGGGGGCAAGAGCAGTTCTTC. Full variable domain (remainder filled in from reference TRBV5-1 and TRBJ2-1): KAGVTQTPRYLIKTRGQQVTLSCSPISGHRSVSWYQQTPGQGLQFLFEYFSETQRNKGNFPGRFSGRQFSNSRSEMNVSTLELGDSALYLCASSLDPGGQEQFFGPGTRLTVL.

This chain connects TRBV27 to TRBJ1-2; possibly TRBD1 for D (5 bases). This CDR3 is 14 amino acids long. V lost 5 bases and J 4 bases, leaving 14 bases between the germline ends. Germline V gene sequence: CDR1 MNHEY, CDR2 SMNVEV (reference sequence). The chain's CDR3 is CASSEQTGRYGYTF. The CDR3 DNA is TGTGCCAGCAGTGAACAAACAGGTCGCTATGGCTACACCTTC.

The chain links TRBV30 to TRBJ1-1; 7 nucleotides line up with TRBD1. Trimming at V came to 1 base and at J to 1 base, leaving 0 bases not matched to a gene. This CDR3 comprises 13 residues. Per germline, CDR1 GTSNPN and CDR2 SVGIG (reference sequence). CDR3 residues: CAWSDRGNTEAFF. CDR3 DNA: TGTGCCTGGAGTGACAGGGGGAACACTGAAGCTTTCTTT.

The rearrangement joins TRBV30 to TRBJ2-3; 14 nucleotides agree with TRBD2. The CDR3 is 18 amino acids. Germline V gene lookup returns CDR1 GTSNPN and CDR2 SVGIG (reference sequence). V shed 1 base, J shed 2 bases, and the junction held 8 bases outside the gene matches. CDR3 DNA sequence: TGTGCCTGGAGTGCCGGGAGGACTAGCGGGGGGCACACAGATACGCAGTATTTT. Amino acids: CAWSAGRTSGGHTDTQYF.

The chain couples TRBV5-5 to TRBJ1-6; D is undetermined. Germline V gene sequence: CDR1 SGHKS, CDR2 YYEKEE (reference sequence). This CDR3 has 14 residues. V was cut by 0 bases and J by 5 bases, with 6 bases left in between. Written as DNA, the CDR3 is TGTGCCAGCAGCTTGGGGCCGAATAATTCACCCCTCCACTTT. This encodes CASSLGPNNSPLHF.

V gene TRBV4-1 combines with J gene TRBJ2-1, with TRBD2 matching over 7 bases. From germline, CDR1 is MGHRA and CDR2 YSYEKL. CDR3 length: 16 amino acids. J lost 0 bases, V lost 3 bases, and 5 bases had no gene match. The CDR3 nucleotides are TGCGCCAGCAGCCAGCCAGCGGGGAGCTCCTACAATGAGCAGTTCTTC. This codes for CASSQPAGSSYNEQFF.

This chain uses TRBV6-6 with TRBJ2-7; 7 nucleotides align to TRBD2. V trimming: 6 bases; J trimming: 2 bases; junction bases outside the gene matches: 10. The CDR3 extends over 15 amino acids. CDR1 and CDR2 from the germline V gene are MNHNY and SVGAGI (reference sequence). CDR3 sequence reads: CASRTGRTSAYEQYF. DNA of the CDR3: TGTGCCAGCAGGACCGGGAGGACCTCCGCCTACGAGCAGTACTTC.